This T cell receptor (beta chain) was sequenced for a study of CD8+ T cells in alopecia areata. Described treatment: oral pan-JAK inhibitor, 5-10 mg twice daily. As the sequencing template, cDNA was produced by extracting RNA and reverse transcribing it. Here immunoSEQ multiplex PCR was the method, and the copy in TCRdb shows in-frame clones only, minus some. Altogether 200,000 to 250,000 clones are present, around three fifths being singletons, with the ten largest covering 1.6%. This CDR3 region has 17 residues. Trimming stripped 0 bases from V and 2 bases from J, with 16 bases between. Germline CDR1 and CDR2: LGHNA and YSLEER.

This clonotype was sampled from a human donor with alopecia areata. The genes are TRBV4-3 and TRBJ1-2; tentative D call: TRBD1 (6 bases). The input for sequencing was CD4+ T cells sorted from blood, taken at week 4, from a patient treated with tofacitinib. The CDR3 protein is CASSQDHETGYNYGYTF. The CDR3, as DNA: TGCGCCAGCAGCCAAGATCACGAGACAGGATACAACTATGGCTACACCTTC.